This TCR beta chain was recovered during a study of cytomegalovirus exposure and HLA in healthy donors. Whole-study findings and limits: Overall, about 160 TCR beta chains were annotated as cytomegalovirus-associated. A later analysis linked a missense DCLRE1C variant to TCR beta V- and J-gene trimming.

Everyone who donated was a healthy bone marrow donor. PCR amplification relied on 60 Vbeta primers (plus 13 Jbeta primers). Using immunoSEQ multiplex PCR, the repertoire was profiled, and TCRdb retains in-frame clones only, with some absent. The sample lists 70,000 to 85,000 clones; 62% were seen once. Note on this clone: Its antigen remains unknown.

Sequenced input: PBMCs. The TCR comes from a male donor in good health and CMV-seropositive.

The CDR3 nucleotides are TGTGCCAGTAGTCCCCCGACAGTGGGCACAGATACGCAGTATTTT. Translation: CASSPPTVGTDTQYF. The J gene is TRBJ2-3, the V gene TRBV19; a weak D match, TRBD1 (5 bases). V shed 5 bases and J shed 1 base, with 13 bases lying between them. From germline, CDR1 is LNHDA and CDR2 SQIVND (reference sequence). The CDR3 contains 15 residues.